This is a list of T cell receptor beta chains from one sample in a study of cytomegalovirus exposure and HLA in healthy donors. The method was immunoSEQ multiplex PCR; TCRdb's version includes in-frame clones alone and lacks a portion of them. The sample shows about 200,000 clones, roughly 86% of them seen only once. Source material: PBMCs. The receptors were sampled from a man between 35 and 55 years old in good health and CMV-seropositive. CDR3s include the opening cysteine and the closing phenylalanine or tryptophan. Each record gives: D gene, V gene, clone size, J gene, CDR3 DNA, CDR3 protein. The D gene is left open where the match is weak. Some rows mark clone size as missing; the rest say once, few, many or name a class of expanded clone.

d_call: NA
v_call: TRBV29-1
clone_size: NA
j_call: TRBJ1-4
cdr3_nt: TGCAGCGTTGGGACACGTACTAATGAAAAACTGTTTTTT
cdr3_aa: CSVGTRTNEKLFF

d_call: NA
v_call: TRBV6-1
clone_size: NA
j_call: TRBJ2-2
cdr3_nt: TGTGCCAGCAGATTCGACATTGGCGGGGAGCTGTTTTTT
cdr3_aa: CASRFDIGGELFF

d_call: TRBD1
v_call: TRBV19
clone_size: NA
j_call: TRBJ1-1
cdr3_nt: TGTGCCAGTAGTCCGGACAGGGGCGGCTTGAACACTGAAGCTTTCTTT
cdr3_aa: CASSPDRGGLNTEAFF

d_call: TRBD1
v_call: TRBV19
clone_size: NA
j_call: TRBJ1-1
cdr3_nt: TGTGCCAGTAGTCCTCAACAGGGGATGAACACTGAAGCTTTCTTT
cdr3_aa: CASSPQQGMNTEAFF

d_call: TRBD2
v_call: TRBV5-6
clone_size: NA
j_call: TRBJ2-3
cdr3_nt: TGTGCCAGCAGCCGAGGCGGAGGGGAGGGGAGCGCAGATACGCAGTATTTT
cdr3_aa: CASSRGGGEGSADTQYF

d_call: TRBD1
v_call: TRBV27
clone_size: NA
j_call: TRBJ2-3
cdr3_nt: TGTGCCAGCAGTTTACGAGGACAGGTCACAGATACGCAGTATTTT
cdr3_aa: CASSLRGQVTDTQYF

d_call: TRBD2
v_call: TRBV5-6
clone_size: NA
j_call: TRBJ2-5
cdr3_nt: TGTGCCAGCAACCGGGAGGGGACCCAGTACTTC
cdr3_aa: CASNREGTQYF

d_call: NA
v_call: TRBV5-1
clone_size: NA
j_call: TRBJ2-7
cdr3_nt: TGCGCCAGCTCCCGGGACACAAACTACGAGCAGTACTTC
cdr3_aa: CASSRDTNYEQYF

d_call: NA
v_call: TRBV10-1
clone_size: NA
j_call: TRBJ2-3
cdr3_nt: TGCGCCAGCAGTGAGTCTCGCAGGGTGTCAGATACGCAGTATTTT
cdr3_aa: CASSESRRVSDTQYF

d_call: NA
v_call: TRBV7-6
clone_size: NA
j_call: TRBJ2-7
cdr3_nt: TGTGCCAGCAGCCGGGGGACTGCCTACGAGCAGTACTTC
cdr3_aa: CASSRGTAYEQYF

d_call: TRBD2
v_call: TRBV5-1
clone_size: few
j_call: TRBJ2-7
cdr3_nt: TGCGCCAGCACGGCGGGGGGGCGTGAGCAGTACTTC
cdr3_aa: CASTAGGREQYF

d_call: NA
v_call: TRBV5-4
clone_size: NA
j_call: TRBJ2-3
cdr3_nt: TGTGCCAGCAGCTTGGAGGTAGCGGAGATCACAGATACGCAGTATTTT
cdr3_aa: CASSLEVAEITDTQYF

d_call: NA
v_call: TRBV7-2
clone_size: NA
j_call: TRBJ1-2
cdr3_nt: TGTGCCAGCAACAAGTTGCCCTATGGCTACACCTTC
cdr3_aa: CASNKLPYGYTF

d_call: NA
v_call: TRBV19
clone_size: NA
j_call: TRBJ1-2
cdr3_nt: TGTGCCAGTAGTATAGGGCGTCGGGGGAGAGGCTACACCTTC
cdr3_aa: CASSIGRRGRGYTF

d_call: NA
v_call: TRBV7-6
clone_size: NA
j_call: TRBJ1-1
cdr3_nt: TGTGCCAGCAGCTTGACTTACGAGAACACTGAAGCTTTCTTT
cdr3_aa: CASSLTYENTEAFF

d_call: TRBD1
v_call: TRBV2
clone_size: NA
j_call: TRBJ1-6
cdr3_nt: TGTGCCAGTGAGGGACAGGGGGCTAATTCACCCCTCCACTTT
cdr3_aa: CASEGQGANSPLHF

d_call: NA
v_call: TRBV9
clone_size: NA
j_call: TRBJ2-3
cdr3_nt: TGTGCCAGCAGAATGGCCCGTACGCAGTATTTT
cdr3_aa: CASRMARTQYF

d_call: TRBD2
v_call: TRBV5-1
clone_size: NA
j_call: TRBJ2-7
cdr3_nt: TGCGCCAGCAGCAGTATAGCGGGAACCAGATTCTACGAGCAGTACTTC
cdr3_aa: CASSSIAGTRFYEQYF

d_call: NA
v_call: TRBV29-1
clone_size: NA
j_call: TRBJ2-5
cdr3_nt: TGCAGCGTTGAAGGGGAGCGGGAGACCCAGTACTTC
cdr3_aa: CSVEGERETQYF

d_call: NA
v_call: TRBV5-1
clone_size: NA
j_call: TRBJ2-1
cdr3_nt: TGCGCCAGCAGCCACCCAGGGCCTTACAATGAGCAGTTCTTC
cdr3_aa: CASSHPGPYNEQFF

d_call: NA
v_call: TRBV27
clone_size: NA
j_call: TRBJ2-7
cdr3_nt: TGTGCCAGCAGTTTTGGGGGGTACGAGCAGTACTTC
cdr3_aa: CASSFGGYEQYF

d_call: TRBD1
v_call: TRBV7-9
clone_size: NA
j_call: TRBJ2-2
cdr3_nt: TGTGCCAGCAGCCCTATACCGGGACAGGGAGGGACCGGGGAGCTGTTTTTT
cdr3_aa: CASSPIPGQGGTGELFF

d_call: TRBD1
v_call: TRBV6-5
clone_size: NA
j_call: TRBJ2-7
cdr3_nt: TGTGCCAGCAGGGACAGGGCAAGGAACGAGCAGTACTTC
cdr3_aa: CASRDRARNEQYF

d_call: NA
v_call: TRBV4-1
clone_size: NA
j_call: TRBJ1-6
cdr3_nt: TGCGCCAGCAGCCAAGAAGGGGGAAGTTCACCCCTCCACTTT
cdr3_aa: CASSQEGGSSPLHF

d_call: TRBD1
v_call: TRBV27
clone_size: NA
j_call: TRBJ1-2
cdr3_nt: TGTGCCAGCAGCCGGACAGGGAATGGCTACACCTTC
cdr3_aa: CASSRTGNGYTF

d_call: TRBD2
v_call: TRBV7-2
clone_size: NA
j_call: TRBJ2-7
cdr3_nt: TGTGCCAGCAGCTTAGCGATTGGCAACGGGAGGGTCGGCGAGCAGTACTTC
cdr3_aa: CASSLAIGNGRVGEQYF

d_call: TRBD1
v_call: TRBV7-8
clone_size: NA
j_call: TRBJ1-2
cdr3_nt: TGTGCCAGCAGCCCCTACAGGGGTCGAAGCTATGGCTACACCTTC
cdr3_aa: CASSPYRGRSYGYTF

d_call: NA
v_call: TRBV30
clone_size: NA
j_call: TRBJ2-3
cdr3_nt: TGTGCCTGGAGTGTAGGGGCGGGGGATACGCAGTATTTT
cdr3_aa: CAWSVGAGDTQYF

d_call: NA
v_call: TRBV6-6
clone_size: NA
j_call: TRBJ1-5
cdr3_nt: TGTGCCAGCAGTTACGGGGGGGGTAATCAGCCCCAGCATTTT
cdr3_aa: CASSYGGGNQPQHF

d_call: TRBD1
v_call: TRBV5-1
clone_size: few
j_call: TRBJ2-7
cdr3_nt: TGCGCCAGCAGCGACAGGGAAGCCTACGAGCAGTACTTC
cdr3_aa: CASSDREAYEQYF

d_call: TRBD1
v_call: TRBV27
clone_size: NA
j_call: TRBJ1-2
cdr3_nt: TGTGCCAGCAGTGGTAACCGAGACAGGGGAGGCTACACCTTC
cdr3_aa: CASSGNRDRGGYTF

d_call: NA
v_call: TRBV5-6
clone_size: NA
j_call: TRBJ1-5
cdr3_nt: TGTGCCAGCAGTTCCCAGGGGCGCAATCAGCCCCAGCATTTT
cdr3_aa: CASSSQGRNQPQHF

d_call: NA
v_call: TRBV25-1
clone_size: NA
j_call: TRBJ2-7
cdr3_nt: TGTGCCAGCAGTGAATGGGGGGTCAACGAGCAGTACTTC
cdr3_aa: CASSEWGVNEQYF

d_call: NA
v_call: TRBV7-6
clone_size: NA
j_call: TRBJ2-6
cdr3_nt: TGTGCCAGCAGCCTCCCCCCGGCAGGGAATGAAGCTGGGGCCAACGTCCTGACTTTC
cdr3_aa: CASSLPPAGNEAGANVLTF

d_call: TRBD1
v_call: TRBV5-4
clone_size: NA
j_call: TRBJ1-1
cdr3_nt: TGTGCCAGCATCCCACAGGGGGGCACTGAAGCTTTCTTT
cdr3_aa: CASIPQGGTEAFF

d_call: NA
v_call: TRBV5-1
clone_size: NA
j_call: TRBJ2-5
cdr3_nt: TGCGCCAGCAGCTTGGGATTAGAACTAGAGACCCAGTACTTC
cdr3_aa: CASSLGLELETQYF

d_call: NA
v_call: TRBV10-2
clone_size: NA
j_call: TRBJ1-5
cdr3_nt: TGCGCCAGCAGTGAGCAGGGAGGTCAGCCCCAGCATTTT
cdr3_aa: CASSEQGGQPQHF

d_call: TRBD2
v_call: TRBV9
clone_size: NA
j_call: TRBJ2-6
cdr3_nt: TGTGCCAGCAGCGGGGATAGCGGGGGGGCCTCGGTGGCTGGGGCCAACGTCCTGACTTTC
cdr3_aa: CASSGDSGGASVAGANVLTF

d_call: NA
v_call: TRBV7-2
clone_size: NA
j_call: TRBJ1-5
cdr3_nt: TGTGCCAGCAGCTCGCCGGGAGGGCATCAGCCCCAGCATTTT
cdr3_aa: CASSSPGGHQPQHF

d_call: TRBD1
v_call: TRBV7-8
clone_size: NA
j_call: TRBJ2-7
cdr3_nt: TGTGCCAGCAGCTTGTACAGGGGGTACGAGCAGTACTTC
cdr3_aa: CASSLYRGYEQYF

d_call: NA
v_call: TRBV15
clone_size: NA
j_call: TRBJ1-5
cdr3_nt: TGTGCCACCAGCAGGGACTTTCAAAATCAGCCCCAGCATTTT
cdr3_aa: CATSRDFQNQPQHF

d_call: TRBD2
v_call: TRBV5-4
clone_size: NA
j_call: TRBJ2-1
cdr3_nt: TGTGCCAGCAGCTTGGCCTCGGGCGGGGGGGCCGGTGTTGAGCAGTTCTTC
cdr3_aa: CASSLASGGGAGVEQFF

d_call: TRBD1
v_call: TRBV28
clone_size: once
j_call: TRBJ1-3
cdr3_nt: TGTGCCAGCAGTTACCAGGGACAGATCTTTGGAAACACCATATATTTT
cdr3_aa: CASSYQGQIFGNTIYF

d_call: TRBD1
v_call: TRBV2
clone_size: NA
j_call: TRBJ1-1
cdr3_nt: TGTGCCAGCAGTCCCCGGACAGGGAAGAACACTGAAGCTTTCTTT
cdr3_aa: CASSPRTGKNTEAFF

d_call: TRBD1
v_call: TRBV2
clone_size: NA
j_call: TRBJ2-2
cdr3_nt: TGTGCCAGCACGGGGACAGTAACGAACACCGGGGAGCTGTTTTTT
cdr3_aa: CASTGTVTNTGELFF

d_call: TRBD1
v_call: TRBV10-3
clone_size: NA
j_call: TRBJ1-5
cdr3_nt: TGTGCCATCAGCGTCGGGACAGGAAGCAATCAGCCCCAGCATTTT
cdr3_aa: CAISVGTGSNQPQHF

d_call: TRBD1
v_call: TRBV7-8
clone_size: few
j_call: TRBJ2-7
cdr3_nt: TGTGCCAGCAGCCCCAACCGACAGGGTGGCTACGAGCAGTACTTC
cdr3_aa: CASSPNRQGGYEQYF

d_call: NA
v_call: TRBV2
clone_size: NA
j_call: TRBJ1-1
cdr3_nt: TGTGCCAGCCGTGGAAGGGGTCGCGCTTTCTTT
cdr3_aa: CASRGRGRAFF

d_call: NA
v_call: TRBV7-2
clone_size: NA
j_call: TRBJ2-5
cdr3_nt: TGTGCCAGCAGCAGAACGGGCCCCGGAGGGGAGACCCAGTACTTC
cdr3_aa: CASSRTGPGGETQYF

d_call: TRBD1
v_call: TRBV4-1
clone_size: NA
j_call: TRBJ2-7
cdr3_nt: TGCGCCAGCAGCCAAGGTCGGACAGGGACCTACGAGCAGTACTTC
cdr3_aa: CASSQGRTGTYEQYF

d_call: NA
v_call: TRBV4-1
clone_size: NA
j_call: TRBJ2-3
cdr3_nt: TGCGCCAGCAGCCAGACGGGAGATACGCAGTATTTT
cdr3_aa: CASSQTGDTQYF

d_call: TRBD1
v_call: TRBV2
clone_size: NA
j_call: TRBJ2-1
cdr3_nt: TGTGCCAGCAACGAACCCGGACAGGGGGTTGGTATCGATGAGCAGTTCTTC
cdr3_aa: CASNEPGQGVGIDEQFF

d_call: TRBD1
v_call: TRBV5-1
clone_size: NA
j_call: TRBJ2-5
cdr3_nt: TGCGCCAGCAGCCCCACCAGGGGGCTGTTGGAGACCCAGTACTTC
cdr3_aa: CASSPTRGLLETQYF

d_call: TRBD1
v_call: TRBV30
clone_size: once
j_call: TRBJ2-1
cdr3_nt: TGTGCCTGGGGAAGACAGGGGGTACACCAGGTAGAGCAGTTCTTC
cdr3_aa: CAWGRQGVHQVEQFF

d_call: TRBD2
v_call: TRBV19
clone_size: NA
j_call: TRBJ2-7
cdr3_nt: TGTGCCACCGGGACTAGCGGGAGCGGATCCTACGAGCAGTACTTC
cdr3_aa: CATGTSGSGSYEQYF

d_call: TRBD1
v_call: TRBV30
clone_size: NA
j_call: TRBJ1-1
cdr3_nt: TGTGCCTGGAGTCTCACAGGGGTCACTGAAGCTTTCTTT
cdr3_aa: CAWSLTGVTEAFF

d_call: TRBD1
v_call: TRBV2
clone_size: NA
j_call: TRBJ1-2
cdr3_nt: TGTGCCACCGACGGACAGGGTAAGGGAGGACATGGCTACACCTTC
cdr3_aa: CATDGQGKGGHGYTF

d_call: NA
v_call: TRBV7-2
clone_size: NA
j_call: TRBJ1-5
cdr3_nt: TGTGCCAGCAGCTTATTTGCAGCGGATCAGCCCCAGCATTTT
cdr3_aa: CASSLFAADQPQHF

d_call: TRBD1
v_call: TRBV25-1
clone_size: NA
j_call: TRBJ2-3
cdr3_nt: TGTGCCAGCAGTCGGGACAGGGGGACAGATACGCAGTATTTT
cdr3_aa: CASSRDRGTDTQYF

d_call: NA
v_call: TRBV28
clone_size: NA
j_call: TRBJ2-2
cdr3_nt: TGTGCCAGCAGTTCCTTCGGGAGAGACACCGGGGAGCTGTTTTTT
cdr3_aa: CASSSFGRDTGELFF